Reported below is one T cell receptor (beta chain). These data belong to a study of CD8+ T cells in alopecia areata. Germline CDR1 is MNHEY and CDR2 is SMNVEV (reference sequence). V lost 3 bases and J lost 8, with 13 bases in between. This CDR3 has 13 amino acids. Extraction of RNA preceded its reverse transcription into cDNA, which served as the sequencing template. Sequencing was performed with immunoSEQ multiplex PCR; in TCRdb, only in-frame clones are kept and a portion is missing. The sample shows 110,000 or so clones, less than 70% of them seen only once. This clonotype was sampled from a human donor in good health. This sequence joins TRBV27 and TRBJ1-2; a weak D match, TRBD1 (6 bases). The source material was CD4+ T cells sorted from blood. The DNA of the CDR3 is TGTGCCAGCAGTTTTAGGGGGACTAAGGGCTACACCTTC. This codes for CASSFRGTKGYTF.